These 13 T cell receptor beta chains came from one sample sequenced in a study of regulatory T cells in long-lasting Graves disease. iRepertoire HTBI primers and Arm-PCR of CDR3 regions built TCR beta libraries. TCRdb itself ran the multiplex PCR reads through MiXCR, one entry per CDR3 protein. The sample holds about 620,000 distinct CDR3 sequences; about 16% are singletons and the top ten take approximately 18%. Time point reported: newly diagnosed GD, antithyroid drugs for less than 3 months. Following extraction of RNA from PBMCs, that RNA was used to make the TCR library. In addition, the sample was reused for a study of T cells in Graves' hyperthyroidism and ophthalmopathy.

The specimen was peripheral blood mononuclear cells (PBMCs), collected at new diagnosis, from a patient treated with antithyroid drugs. Source of these receptors: a woman under 40 with Graves disease.

This clonotype was seen more than once but under ten times. A far larger clone is off by one base, so a read error is likely. The chain employs TRBV20-1 and TRBJ2-1, with D unresolved. In germline, CDR1 is DFQATT, CDR2 SNEGSKA (reference sequence). The V and J ends lost 0 bases and 10 bases respectively, with 13 bases between them. The CDR3 runs to 13 residues. CDR3 DNA: TGCAGTGCTAGAGAACCCGGGCAGCCCGAGCAGTTCTTC. Protein: CSAREPGQPEQFF.

This clonotype has only a few counts. CDR3: CASSSPGLASTYEQYF. In DNA, the CDR3 is TGTGCCAGCTCGTCCCCGGGACTAGCGTCGACCTACGAGCAGTACTTC. The chain couples TRBV18 to TRBJ2-7; TRBD2 matches 10 bases. The germline gives CDR1 KGHSH, CDR2 LQKENI. V was clipped by 6 bases and J by 2 bases; unmatched bases: 10. The CDR3 has 16 residues.

In regard to this clonotype: At one boundary the junction diverges from the germline segment, which might be a read error. This chain joins TRBV10-2 and TRBJ2-1, with 10 positions matching TRBD2. CDR3 size: 13 residues. CDR1 and CDR2 from the germline V gene are WSHSY and SAAADI. The CDR3 sequence is CASSSGRANEQLF. The CDR3 nucleotides are TGCGCCAGCAGTAGCGGGAGGGCAAATGAGCAGCTCTTC.

The chain combines TRBV7-8 with TRBJ2-7; 8 positions match TRBD1. Germline-derived CDR1 and CDR2 are SGHVS and FQNEAQ. The CDR3 is 18 amino acids. V shed 2 bases, J shed 5 bases, and the junction held 17 bases outside the gene matches. The CDR3 coding sequence is TGTGCCAGCAGCTTACGGGGACAGGAAGAAGGAAGGGTTGACGAGCAGTACTTC. It translates to CASSLRGQEEGRVDEQYF.

The rearrangement uses TRBV7-2 and TRBJ2-4, with unresolved D. Germline-derived CDR1 and CDR2 are SGHTA and FQGNSA. V was shortened by 1 base and J by 2 bases, with 12 bases between the two germline ends. The CDR3 covers 16 residues. The CDR3 sequence: CASSLVDRASKNIQYF. The CDR3 bases are TGTGCCAGCAGCTTAGTTGATCGGGCGTCCAAAAACATTCAGTACTTC.

This clonotype was detected a few times. The gene calls are TRBV18 and TRBJ2-3; weak D call: TRBD2 (5 bases). The length of the CDR3 is 16 residues. Trimming cost V 5 bases and J 1 base, with 16 bases left between them. CDR1 is KGHSH and CDR2 is LQKENI in the germline V gene. The CDR3 region is CASSTRTRGGTDTQYF. The DNA of the CDR3 is TGTGCCAGCTCAACACGGACCCGGGGTGGCACAGATACGCAGTATTTT.

The chain uses TRBV7-9 and TRBJ1-2; D remains unclear. V lost 1 base to trimming and J lost 7 bases, with 13 bases between them. The CDR3 contains 14 residues. Germline loops: CDR1 SEHNR, CDR2 FQNEAQ (reference sequence). The CDR3 DNA follows: TGTGCCAGCAGCTTAGATGAGGGCAGAGGTGGCTACACCTTC. It yields the protein CASSLDEGRGGYTF.

This clonotype was seen at least ten times. The genes are TRBV12-3 or TRBV12-4 and TRBJ2-5; D remains ambiguous. The CDR3 has 16 residues. Trimming took 4 bases from V and 2 from J, leaving 17 bases between them. CDR3 loop: CASSSSWPRRQETQYF. The CDR3 bases are TGTGCCAGCAGTTCATCGTGGCCCCGGCGGCAAGAGACCCAGTACTTC.

This clonotype was counted between two and nine times. The chain carries TRBV5-1 and TRBJ2-5; the D gene is possibly TRBD1 (6 bases). With 0 bases removed from V and 3 bases from J, the gap between germline ends came to 9 bases. Germline V CDR1 and CDR2: SGHRS, YFSETQ. This CDR3 comprises 14 residues. The CDR3 nucleotides are TGCGCCAGCAGCTTGGACAGGGTTGAAGAGACCCAGTACTTC. It is translated as CASSLDRVEETQYF. Variable domain in full (rest from reference TRBV5-1 and TRBJ2-5): KAGVTQTPRYLIKTRGQQVTLSCSPISGHRSVSWYQQTPGQGLQFLFEYFSETQRNKGNFPGRFSGRQFSNSRSEMNVSTLELGDSALYLCASSLDRVEETQYFGPGTRLLVL.

This clonotype was counted many times. The chain couples TRBV6-5 to TRBJ1-1; no clear D gene. Trimming took off 2 bases at V and 0 bases at J, with 7 bases between the two ends. The germline CDR1 and CDR2 sequences are MNHEY and SVGAGI. CDR3 length equals 14 residues. CDR3 sequence reads: CASSYDGLNTEAFF. CDR3 in DNA: TGTGCCAGCAGTTACGACGGGTTGAACACTGAAGCTTTCTTT.

This clonotype was detected many times. V gene TRBV28 combines with J gene TRBJ2-7; TRBD1 agrees at 8 bases. The J segment lost 3 bases and the V segment lost 6 bases, leaving 10 bases of the junction unmatched. Germline V gene data show CDR1 as MDHEN and CDR2 as SYDVKM. The CDR3 runs 15 residues. The CDR3 nucleotides read TGTGCCAGCAGCCTTGAGACAGGGGAGAACTACGAGCAGTACTTC. Translated, it gives CASSLETGENYEQYF. The whole variable domain, filled in from reference TRBV28 and TRBJ2-7, reads DVKVTQSSRYLVKRTGEKVFLECVQDMDHENMFWYRQDPGLGLRLIYFSYDVKMKEKGDIPEGYSVSREKKERFSLILESASTNQTSMYLCASSLETGENYEQYFGPGTRLTVT.

Only a few counts were recorded for this clonotype. The chain combines TRBV25-1 with TRBJ1-4; D gene unclear. V dropped 1 base and J dropped 7 bases, with 16 bases sitting between them. Looked up from germline, CDR1 is MGHDK and CDR2 is SYGVNS. The CDR3 has 16 residues. CDR3 in DNA: TGTGCCAGCAGTGAATCCCCGGGTCGGGGATTTGAAAAACTGTTTTTT. Its translation: CASSESPGRGFEKLFF.

A few counts support this clonotype. The chain links TRBV6-2 or TRBV6-3 to TRBJ2-7; 10 bases fit TRBD2. V trimming: 4 bases; J trimming: 7 bases; junction bases outside the gene matches: 10. Germline-derived CDR1 and CDR2 are MNHEY and SVGEGT. CDR3 length: 15 amino acids. The CDR3 here is CASSSTPSGSLEQYF. The CDR3 region has the DNA TGTGCCAGCAGTTCCACCCCTAGCGGGAGTCTGGAGCAGTACTTC.